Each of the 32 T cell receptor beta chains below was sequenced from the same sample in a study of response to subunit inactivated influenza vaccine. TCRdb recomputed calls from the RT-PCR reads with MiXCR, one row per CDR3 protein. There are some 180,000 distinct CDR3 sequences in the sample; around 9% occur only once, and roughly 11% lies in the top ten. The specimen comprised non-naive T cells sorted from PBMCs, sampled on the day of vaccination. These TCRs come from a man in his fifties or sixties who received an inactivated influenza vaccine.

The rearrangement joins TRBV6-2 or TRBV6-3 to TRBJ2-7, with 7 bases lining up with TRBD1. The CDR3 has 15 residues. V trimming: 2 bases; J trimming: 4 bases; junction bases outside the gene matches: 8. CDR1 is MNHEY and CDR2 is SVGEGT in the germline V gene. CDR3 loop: CASSYLRDRTYEQYF. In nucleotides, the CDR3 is TGTGCCAGCAGTTACCTCCGGGACAGAACTTACGAGCAGTACTTC.

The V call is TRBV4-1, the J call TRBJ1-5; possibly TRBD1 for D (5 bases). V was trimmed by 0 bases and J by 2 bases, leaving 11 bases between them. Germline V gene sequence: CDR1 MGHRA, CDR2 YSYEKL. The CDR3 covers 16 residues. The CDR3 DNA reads TGCGCCAGCAGCCAAGATTGGGGGTTTGGCAATCAGCCCCAGCATTTT. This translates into CASSQDWGFGNQPQHF.

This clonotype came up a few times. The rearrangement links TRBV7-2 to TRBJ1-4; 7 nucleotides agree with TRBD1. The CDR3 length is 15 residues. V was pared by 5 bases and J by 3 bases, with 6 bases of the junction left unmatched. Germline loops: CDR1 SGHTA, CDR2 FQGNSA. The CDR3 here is CASSPQGRANEKLFF. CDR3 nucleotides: TGTGCCAGCAGCCCACAGGGGCGGGCTAATGAAAAACTGTTTTTT.

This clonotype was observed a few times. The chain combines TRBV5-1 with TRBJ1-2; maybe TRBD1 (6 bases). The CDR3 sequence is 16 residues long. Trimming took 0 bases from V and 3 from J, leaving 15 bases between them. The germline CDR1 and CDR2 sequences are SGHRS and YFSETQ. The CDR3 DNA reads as TGCGCCAGCAGCTTGGAGGGCAGGGGTAACGACTATGGCTACACCTTC. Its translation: CASSLEGRGNDYGYTF.

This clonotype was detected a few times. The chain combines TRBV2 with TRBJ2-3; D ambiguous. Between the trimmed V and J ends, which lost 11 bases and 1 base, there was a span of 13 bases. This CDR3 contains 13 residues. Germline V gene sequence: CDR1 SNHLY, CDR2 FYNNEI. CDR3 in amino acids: CARNTKRTDTQYF. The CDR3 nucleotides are TGTGCCCGAAACACCAAACGCACAGATACGCAGTATTTT.

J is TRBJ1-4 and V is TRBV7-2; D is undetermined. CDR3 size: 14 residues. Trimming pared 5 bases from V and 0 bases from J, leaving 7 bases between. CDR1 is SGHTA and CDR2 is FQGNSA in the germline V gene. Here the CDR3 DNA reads TGTGCCAGCAGCATCCCGGCAACTAATGAAAAACTGTTTTTT. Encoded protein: CASSIPATNEKLFF.

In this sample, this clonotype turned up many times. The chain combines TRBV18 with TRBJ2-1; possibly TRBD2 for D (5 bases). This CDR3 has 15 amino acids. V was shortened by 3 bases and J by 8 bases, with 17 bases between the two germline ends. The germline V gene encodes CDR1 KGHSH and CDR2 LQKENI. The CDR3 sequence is CASSPDGRDSDEQFF. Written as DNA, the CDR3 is TGTGCCAGCTCACCGGATGGCCGGGATAGCGATGAGCAGTTCTTC.

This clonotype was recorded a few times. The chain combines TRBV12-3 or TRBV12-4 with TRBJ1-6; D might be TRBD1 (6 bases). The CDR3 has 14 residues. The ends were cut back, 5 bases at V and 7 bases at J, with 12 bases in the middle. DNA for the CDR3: TGTGCCAGCAGTCAGATGGGGGGCAATTCACCCCTCCACTTT. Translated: CASSQMGGNSPLHF.

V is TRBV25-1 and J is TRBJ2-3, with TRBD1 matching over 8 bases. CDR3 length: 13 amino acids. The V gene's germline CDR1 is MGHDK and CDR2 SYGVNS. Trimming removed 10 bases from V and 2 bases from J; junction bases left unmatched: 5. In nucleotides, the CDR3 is TGTGCCACCCAGGGGGCTTTCACAGATACGCAGTATTTT. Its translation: CATQGAFTDTQYF.

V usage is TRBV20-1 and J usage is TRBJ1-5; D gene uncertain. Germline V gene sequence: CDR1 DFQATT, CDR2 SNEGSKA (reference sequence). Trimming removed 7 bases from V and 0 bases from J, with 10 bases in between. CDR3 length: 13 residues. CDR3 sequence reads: CSVVGRSNQPQHF. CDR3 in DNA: TGCAGTGTGGTCGGCCGTAGCAATCAGCCCCAGCATTTT.

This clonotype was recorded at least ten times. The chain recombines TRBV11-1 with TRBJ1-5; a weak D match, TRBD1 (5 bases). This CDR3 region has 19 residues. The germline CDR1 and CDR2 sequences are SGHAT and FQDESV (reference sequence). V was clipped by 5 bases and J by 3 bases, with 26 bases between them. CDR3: CASSQGAGLTRRVNQPQHF. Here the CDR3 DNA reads TGTGCCAGCAGCCAAGGGGCCGGACTGACACGTCGGGTCAATCAGCCCCAGCATTTT.

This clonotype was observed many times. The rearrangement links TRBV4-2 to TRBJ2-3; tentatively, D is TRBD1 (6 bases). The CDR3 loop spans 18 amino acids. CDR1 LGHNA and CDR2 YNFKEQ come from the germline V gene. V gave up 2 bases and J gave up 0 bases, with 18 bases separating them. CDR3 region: CASSQSRPGHLSTDTQYF. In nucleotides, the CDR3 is TGTGCCAGCAGCCAATCACGACCGGGACACCTTAGCACAGATACGCAGTATTTT.

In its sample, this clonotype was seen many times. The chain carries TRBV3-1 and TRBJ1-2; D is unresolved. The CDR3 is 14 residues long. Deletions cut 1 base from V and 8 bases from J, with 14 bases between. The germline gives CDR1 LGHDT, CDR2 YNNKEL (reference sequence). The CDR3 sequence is CASSQGFGPGGYTF. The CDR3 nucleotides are TGTGCCAGCAGCCAAGGGTTCGGCCCGGGGGGCTACACCTTC.

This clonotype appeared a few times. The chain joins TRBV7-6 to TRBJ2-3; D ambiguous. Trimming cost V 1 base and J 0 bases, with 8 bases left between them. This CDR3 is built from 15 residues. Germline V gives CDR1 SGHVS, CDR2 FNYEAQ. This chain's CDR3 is CASSLVLGSTDTQYF. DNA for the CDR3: TGTGCCAGCAGCTTAGTTTTAGGAAGCACAGATACGCAGTATTTT.

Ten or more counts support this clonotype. CDR3 region: CSVESRPLLAKNIQYF. CDR3 DNA sequence: TGCAGCGTTGAATCGCGTCCCCTTCTAGCCAAAAACATTCAGTACTTC. The J gene is TRBJ2-4, the V gene TRBV29-1, with D uncertain. V was cut by 2 bases and J by 0 bases, with 14 bases left in between. The CDR3 consists of 16 residues. The V gene's germline CDR1 is SQVTM and CDR2 ANQGSEA.

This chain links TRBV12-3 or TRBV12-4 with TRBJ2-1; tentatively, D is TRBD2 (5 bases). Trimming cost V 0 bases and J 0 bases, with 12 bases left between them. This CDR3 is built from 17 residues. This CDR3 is CASSLAPSRRSYNEQFF. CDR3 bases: TGTGCCAGCAGTTTAGCCCCTAGCCGCCGCTCCTACAATGAGCAGTTCTTC.

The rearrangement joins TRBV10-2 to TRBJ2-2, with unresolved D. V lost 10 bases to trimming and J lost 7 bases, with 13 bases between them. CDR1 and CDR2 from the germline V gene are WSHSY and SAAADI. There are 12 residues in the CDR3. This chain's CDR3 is CATWDPIGELFF. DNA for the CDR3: TGCGCCACCTGGGATCCGATCGGGGAGCTGTTTTTT.

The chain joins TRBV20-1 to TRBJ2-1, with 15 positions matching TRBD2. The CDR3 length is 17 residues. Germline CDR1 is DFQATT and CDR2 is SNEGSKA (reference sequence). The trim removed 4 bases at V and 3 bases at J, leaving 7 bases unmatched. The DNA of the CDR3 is TGCAGTGCTACGGGACTAGCGGGAGGTGGGAACTACAATGAGCAGTTCTTC. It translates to CSATGLAGGGNYNEQFF.

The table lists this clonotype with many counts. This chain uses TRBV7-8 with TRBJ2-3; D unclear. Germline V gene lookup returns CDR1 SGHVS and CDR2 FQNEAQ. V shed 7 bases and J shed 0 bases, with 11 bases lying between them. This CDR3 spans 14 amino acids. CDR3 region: CASNVDLSTDTQYF. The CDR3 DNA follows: TGTGCCAGCAACGTGGACCTTAGCACAGATACGCAGTATTTT.

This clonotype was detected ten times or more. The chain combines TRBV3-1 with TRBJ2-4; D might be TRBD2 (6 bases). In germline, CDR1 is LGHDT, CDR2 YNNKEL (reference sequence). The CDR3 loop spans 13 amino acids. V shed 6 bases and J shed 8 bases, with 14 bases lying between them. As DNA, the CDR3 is TGTGCCAGCAGAGCCCCGTCTAGCGACATTCAGTACTTC. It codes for CASRAPSSDIQYF.

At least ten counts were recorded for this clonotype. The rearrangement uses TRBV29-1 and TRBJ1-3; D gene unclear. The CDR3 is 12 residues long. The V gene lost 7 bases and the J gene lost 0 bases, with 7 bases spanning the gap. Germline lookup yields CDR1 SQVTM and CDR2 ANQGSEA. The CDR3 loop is CSARSSGNTIYF. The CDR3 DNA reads TGCAGCGCCCGGTCCTCTGGAAACACCATATATTTT. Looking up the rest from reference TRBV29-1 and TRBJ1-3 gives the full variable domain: SAVISQKPSRDICQRGTSLTIQCQVDSQVTMMFWYRQQPGQSLTLIATANQGSEATYESGFVIDKFPISRPNLTFSTLTVSNMSPEDSSIYLCSARSSGNTIYFGEGSWLTVV.

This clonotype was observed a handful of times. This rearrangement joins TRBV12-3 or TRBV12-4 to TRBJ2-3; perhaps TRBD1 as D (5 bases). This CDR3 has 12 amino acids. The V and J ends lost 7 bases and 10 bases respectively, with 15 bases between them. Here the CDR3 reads CASKIGDISQYF. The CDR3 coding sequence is TGTGCCAGCAAGATAGGGGATATTTCGCAGTATTTT.

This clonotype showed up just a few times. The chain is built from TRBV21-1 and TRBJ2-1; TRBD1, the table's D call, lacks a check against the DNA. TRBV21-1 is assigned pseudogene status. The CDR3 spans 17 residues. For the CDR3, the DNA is TGTGCCAGCAGCAAAGTGTGCGAACAGGGGTCCGACAATGAGCAGTTCTTC. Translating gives CASSKVCEQGSDNEQFF.

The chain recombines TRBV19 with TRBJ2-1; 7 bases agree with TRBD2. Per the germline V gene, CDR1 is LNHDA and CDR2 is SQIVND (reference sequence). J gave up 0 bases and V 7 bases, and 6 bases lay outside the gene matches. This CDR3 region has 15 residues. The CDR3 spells CASNLAGNSYNEQFF. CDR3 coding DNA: TGTGCCAGTAATTTAGCGGGCAACTCCTACAATGAGCAGTTCTTC.

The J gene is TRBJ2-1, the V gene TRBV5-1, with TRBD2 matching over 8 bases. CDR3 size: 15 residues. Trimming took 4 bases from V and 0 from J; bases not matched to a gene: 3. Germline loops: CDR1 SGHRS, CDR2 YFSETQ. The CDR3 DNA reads TGCGCCAGCAGCCCTAGCGGGTTCTCCTACAATGAGCAGTTCTTC. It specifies CASSPSGFSYNEQFF. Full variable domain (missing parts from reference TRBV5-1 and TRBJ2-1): KAGVTQTPRYLIKTRGQQVTLSCSPISGHRSVSWYQQTPGQGLQFLFEYFSETQRNKGNFPGRFSGRQFSNSRSEMNVSTLELGDSALYLCASSPSGFSYNEQFFGPGTRLTVL.

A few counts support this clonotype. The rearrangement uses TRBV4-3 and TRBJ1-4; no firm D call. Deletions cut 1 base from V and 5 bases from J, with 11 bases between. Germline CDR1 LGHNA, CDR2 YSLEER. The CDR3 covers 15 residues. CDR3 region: CASSQGRQTNEKLFF. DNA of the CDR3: TGCGCCAGCAGCCAAGGGCGGCAGACAAATGAAAAACTGTTTTTT.

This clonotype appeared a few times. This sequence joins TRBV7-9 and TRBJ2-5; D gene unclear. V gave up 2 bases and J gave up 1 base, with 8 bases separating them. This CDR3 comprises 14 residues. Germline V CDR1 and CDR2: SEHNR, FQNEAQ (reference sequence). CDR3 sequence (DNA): TGTGCCAGCAGCTTATGGCAGCCCCAAGAGACCCAGTACTTC. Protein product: CASSLWQPQETQYF.

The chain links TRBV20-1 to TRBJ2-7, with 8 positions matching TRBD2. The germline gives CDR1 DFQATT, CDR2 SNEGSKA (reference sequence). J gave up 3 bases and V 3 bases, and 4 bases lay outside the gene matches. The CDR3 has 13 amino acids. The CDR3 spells CSASPGGGYEQYF. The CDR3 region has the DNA TGCAGTGCTAGCCCCGGGGGGGGCTACGAGCAGTACTTC.

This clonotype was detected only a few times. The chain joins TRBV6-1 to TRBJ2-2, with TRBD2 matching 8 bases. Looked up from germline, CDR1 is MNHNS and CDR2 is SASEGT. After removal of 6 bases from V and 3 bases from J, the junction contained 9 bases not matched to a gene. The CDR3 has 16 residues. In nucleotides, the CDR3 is TGTGCCAGCAGCCAGACGCTAGCGGGCTACACCGGGGAGCTGTTTTTT. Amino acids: CASSQTLAGYTGELFF.

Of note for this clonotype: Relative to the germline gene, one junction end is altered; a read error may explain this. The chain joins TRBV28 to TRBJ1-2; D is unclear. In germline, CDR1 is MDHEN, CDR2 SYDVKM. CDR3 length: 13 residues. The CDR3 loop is CASTPLLGYGYNF. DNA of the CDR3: TGTGCCAGCACCCCCCTCCTGGGTTATGGCTACAACTTC.

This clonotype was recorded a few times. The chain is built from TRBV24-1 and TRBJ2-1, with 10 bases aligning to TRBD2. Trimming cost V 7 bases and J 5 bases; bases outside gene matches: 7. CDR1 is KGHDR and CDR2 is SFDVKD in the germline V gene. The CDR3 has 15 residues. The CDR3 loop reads CATSVTSGRDNEQFF. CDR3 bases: TGTGCCACCAGCGTGACTAGCGGGCGGGACAATGAGCAGTTCTTC.

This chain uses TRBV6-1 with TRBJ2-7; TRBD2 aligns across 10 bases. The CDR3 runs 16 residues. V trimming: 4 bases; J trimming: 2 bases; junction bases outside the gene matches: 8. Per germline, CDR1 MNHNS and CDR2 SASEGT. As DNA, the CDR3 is TGTGCCAGCAGTGGACCGGGACTAGCGACCCCCTACGAGCAGTACTTC. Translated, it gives CASSGPGLATPYEQYF.